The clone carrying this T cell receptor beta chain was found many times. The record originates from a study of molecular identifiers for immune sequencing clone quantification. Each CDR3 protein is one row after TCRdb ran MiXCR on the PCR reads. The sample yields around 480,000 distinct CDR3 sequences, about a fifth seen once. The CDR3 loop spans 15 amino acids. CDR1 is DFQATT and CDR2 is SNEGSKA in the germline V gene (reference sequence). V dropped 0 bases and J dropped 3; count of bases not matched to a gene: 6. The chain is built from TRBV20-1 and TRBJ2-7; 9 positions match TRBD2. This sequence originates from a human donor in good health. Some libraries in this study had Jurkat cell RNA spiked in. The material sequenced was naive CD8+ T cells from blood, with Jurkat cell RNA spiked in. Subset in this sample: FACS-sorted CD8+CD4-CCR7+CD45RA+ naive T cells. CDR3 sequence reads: CSARDPAGGFYEQYF. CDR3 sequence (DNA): TGCAGTGCTAGAGACCCAGCGGGAGGATTCTACGAGCAGTACTTC.